This T cell receptor (beta chain) was obtained from a study of T-cell reconstitution after alpha-beta-depleted transplantation in children. Study results and limitations: At day 60, the high TCRbeta diversity found in some patients originated from recipient T cells and thymic progenitors that had survived.

On this clonotype: Its target is not known.

TCRbeta library construction was performed incorporating unique molecular identifiers. MiXCR, run by TCRdb on the PCR reads, gives a single entry per CDR3 protein. The repertoire holds approximately 50,000 distinct CDR3 sequences, around 53% seen once, with roughly two fifths in the top ten. CDR3 length equals 13 residues. Deletions cut 2 bases from V and 4 bases from J, with 8 bases between. CDR1 and CDR2 (germline): SGHVS, FQNEAQ. This sequence originates from a boy under two years old with SCID, due to receive a stem cell transplant. Sequenced here: peripheral blood, sampled before TCRalphabeta/CD19-depleted stem cell transplant. The V and J genes are TRBV7-8 and TRBJ1-1, with D hard to call. CDR3 coding DNA: TGTGCCAGCAGCTTATCAGAAGCCACTGAAGCTTTCTTT. Its protein is CASSLSEATEAFF.